One T cell receptor (beta chain) is described in this entry. PCR amplification relied on 60 Vbeta primers (plus 13 Jbeta primers). TCRdb's copy holds only in-frame clones and misses some; the assay was immunoSEQ multiplex PCR. The table lists about 98,000 clones, around four fifths of them singletons. This entry belongs to a study of cytomegalovirus exposure and HLA in healthy donors. The receptor was derived from a female donor in good health and CMV-seropositive. Sequencing input: PBMCs.

The CDR3 protein is CASSEATGENTEAFF. CDR3 coding DNA: TGCGCCAGCAGTGAAGCGACAGGGGAGAACACTGAAGCTTTCTTT. This chain uses TRBV10-1 with TRBJ1-1, with 8 bases fitting TRBD1. V shed 3 bases, J shed 1 base, and the junction held 4 bases outside the gene matches. The germline CDR1 and CDR2 sequences are WNHNN and SYGVQD (reference sequence). This CDR3 contains 15 residues.